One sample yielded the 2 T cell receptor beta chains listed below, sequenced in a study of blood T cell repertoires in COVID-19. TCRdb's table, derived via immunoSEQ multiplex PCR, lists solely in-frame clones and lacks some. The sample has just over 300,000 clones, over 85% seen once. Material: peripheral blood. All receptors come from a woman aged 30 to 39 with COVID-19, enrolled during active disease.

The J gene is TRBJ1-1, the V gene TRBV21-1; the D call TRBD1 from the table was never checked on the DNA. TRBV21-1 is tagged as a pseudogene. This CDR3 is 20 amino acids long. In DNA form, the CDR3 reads TGTGCCAGCAGCAAAGATAGGTCCCCTCGGGACAGGGGGGAGAACACTGAAGCTTTCTTT. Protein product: CASSKDRSPRDRGENTEAFF.

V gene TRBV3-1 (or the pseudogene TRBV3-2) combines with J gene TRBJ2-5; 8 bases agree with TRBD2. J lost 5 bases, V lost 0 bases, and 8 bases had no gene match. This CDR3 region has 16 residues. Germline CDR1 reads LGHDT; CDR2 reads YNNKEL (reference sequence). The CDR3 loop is CASSQDPGGPWETQYF. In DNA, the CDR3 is TGTGCCAGCAGCCAAGATCCGGGGGGGCCCTGGGAGACCCAGTACTTC.